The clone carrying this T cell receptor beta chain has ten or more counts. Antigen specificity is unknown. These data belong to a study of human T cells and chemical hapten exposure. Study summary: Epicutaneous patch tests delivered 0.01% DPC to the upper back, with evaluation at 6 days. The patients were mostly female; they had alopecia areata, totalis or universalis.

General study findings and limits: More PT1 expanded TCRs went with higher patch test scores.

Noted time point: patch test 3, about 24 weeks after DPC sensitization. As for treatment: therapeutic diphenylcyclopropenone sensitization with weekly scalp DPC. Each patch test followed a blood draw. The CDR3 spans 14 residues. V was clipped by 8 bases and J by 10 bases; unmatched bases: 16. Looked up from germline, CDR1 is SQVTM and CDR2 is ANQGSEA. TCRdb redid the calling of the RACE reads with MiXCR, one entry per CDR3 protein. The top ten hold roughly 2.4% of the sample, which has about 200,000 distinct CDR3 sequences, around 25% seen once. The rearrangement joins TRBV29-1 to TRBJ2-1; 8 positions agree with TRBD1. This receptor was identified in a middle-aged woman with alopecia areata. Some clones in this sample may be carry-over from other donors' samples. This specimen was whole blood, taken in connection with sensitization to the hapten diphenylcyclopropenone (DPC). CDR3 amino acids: CSFNKRTGNDEQFF. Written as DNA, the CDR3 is TGCAGCTTCAATAAGAGGACAGGGAATGACGAGCAGTTCTTC.